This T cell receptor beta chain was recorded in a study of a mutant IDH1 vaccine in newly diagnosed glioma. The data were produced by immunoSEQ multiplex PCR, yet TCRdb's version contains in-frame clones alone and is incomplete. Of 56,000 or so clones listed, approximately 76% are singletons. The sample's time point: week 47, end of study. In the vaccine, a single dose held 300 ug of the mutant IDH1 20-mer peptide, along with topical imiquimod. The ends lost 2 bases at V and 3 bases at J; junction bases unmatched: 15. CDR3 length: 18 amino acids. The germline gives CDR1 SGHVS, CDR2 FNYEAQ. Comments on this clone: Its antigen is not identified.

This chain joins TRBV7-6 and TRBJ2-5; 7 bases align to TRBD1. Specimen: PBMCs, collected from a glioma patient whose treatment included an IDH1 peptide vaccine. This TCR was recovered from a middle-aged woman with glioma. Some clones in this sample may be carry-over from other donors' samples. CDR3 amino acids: CASSLSTGTAKPEETQYF. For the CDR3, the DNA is TGTGCCAGCAGCTTATCGACAGGGACAGCTAAACCCGAAGAGACCCAGTACTTC.